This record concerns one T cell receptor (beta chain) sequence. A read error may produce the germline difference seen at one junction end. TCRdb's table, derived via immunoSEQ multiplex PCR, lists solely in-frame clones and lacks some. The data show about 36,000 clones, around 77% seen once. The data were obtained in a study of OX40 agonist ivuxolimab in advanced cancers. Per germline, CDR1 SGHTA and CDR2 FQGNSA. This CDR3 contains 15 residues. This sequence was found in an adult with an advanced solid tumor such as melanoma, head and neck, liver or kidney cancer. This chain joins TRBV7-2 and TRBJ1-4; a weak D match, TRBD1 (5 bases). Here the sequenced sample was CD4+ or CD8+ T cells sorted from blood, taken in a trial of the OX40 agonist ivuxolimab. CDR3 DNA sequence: TGTGCCAGCAGGTTAGAGGGGCACACTAATGAAAAACTGTTTTTT. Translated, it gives CASRLEGHTNEKLFF.